Described below is a single T cell receptor beta chain sequence and its context. This table comes from immunoSEQ multiplex PCR, and its TCRdb copy is limited to in-frame clones, with some not included. The table has 150,000 to 200,000 clones, roughly 80% seen once. Germline CDR1 is LNHDA and CDR2 is SQIVND (reference sequence). V shed 7 bases and J shed 2 bases, with 15 bases lying between them. The CDR3 contains 15 residues. The entry originates in a study of blood T cell repertoires in COVID-19. Background on the study: Acute and convalescent COVID-19 specimens originated in the United States, Italy and Spain. From T cells, B-cell-depleted T cells, or PBMCs came the material, which was cDNA or gDNA.

The chain employs TRBV19 and TRBJ1-3; no firm D call. Material for sequencing was peripheral blood. The TCR originated in a man over 45 who had recovered from COVID-19. The CDR3 DNA reads TGTGCCAGTACCCGCGGGAGTGTTGCTGGAAACACCATATATTTT. Its protein is CASTRGSVAGNTIYF.